This T cell receptor (beta chain) is drawn from a study of T cells in narcolepsy (dated by TCRdb to the late 2010s). About the investigation overall: Patients with narcolepsy type 1 or type 2 (NT1, NT2) were enrolled in the study together with healthy control donors. The study sought autoreactive T cells targeting hypocretin neuron self-antigens (hypocretin, TRIB2) in narcolepsy patients, using TCR Vbeta sequencing to track clonotypes in blood and CSF. What the study reported, not specific to this receptor: According to the report, autoreactive clonotypes were detected serially in the blood of the same patients and of different patients, but not in healthy controls. Numbers of sequenced blood memory CD4+ clonotypes were comparable, with averages of about 39,494 in patients and approximately 30,000 in controls. In plots comparing CSF and blood CD4+ T cell clonotypes from the same patient, HCRT-specific and TRIB2-specific autoreactive clonotypes were highlighted. Certain blood memory CD4+ repertoires from patients and controls had no sequences that matched autoreactive T cell clones.

For TCR Vbeta sequencing, memory CD4+ T cells were sorted ex vivo from the peripheral blood of narcolepsy patients and healthy controls. The library was generated by the immunoSEQ multiplex PCR assay. Not all clones reach the TCRdb copy of this immuneACCESS table, which keeps in-frame sequences only. Checked studies attribute under half of the gap to unresolved V genes and leave the rest unexplained. The sample profile shows about 30,000 clones; roughly four fifths of them were found once. Around 0.7% of the sample comes from the top ten. Notes on this clone: The antigen it binds to is not known. Base qualities are not at hand, and no much larger clone is one base apart.

V loses 2 bases at its end and J loses 0 bases; junction bases beyond the gene matches: 12. Looking up the germline V gene (reference sequence) yields CDR1 LNHDA and CDR2 SQIVND. The cysteine opens and the phenylalanine closes a CDR3 of 18 amino acids. The CDR3 DNA has 54 bases and is translated from base 1. Sequences were obtained from memory (CD45RA-) CD4+ T cells from blood. Explained via the paper, the cell subset or site label denotes: memory T cells sorted ex vivo from peripheral blood. The chain was built from TRBV19 and TRBJ1-2, and 7 junction bases match TRBD1. The receptor comes from a human donor in good health. The CDR3 protein: CASSITRGQATANYGYTF. The nucleotides are TGTGCCAGTAGTATAACAAGAGGACAGGCGACCGCTAACTATGGCTACACCTTC.